This T cell receptor beta chain was identified in a study of blood T cell repertoires in COVID-19. Study-wide context: Spain, Italy and the United States supplied samples that represented acute and convalescent COVID-19. In each case, the material was cDNA or gDNA derived from T cells, B-cell-depleted T cells, or PBMCs.

The assay was immunoSEQ multiplex PCR, and TCRdb's table has in-frame clones only and misses some. The table has roughly 330,000 clones, about 89% seen once; the top ten hold less than 6%. The CDR3 is 14 residues long. Germline CDR1 LGHNA, CDR2 YNFKEQ. V lost 4 bases and J 4 bases, leaving 13 bases between the germline ends. Donors were grouped by their self-reported clinical history. The sequence derives from a woman under 40 who had recovered from COVID-19. The V gene is TRBV4-2, the J gene TRBJ1-1; D is possibly TRBD1 (6 bases). Sequencing input: PBMCs or T cells enriched from blood (not recorded which). CDR3 protein: CASSPPTGPTEAFF. CDR3 sequence (DNA): TGTGCCAGCAGCCCCCCCACAGGGCCCACTGAAGCTTTCTTT.